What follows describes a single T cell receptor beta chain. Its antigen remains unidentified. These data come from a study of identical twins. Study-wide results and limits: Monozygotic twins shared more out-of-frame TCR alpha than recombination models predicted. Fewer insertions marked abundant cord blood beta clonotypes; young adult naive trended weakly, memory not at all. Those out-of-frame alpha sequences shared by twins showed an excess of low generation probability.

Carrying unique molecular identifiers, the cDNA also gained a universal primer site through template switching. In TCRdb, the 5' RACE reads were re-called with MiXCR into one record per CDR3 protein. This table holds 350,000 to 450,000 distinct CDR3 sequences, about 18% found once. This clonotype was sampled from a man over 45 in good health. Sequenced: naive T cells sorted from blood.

DNA of the CDR3: TGCGCCAGCAGCTTGGGGACAGGGCCCACTGAAGCTTTCTTT. Translation: CASSLGTGPTEAFF. The rearrangement links TRBV5-1 to TRBJ1-1, with 8 bases fitting TRBD1. Trimming at V came to 0 bases and at J to 4 bases, leaving 2 bases not matched to a gene. The CDR3 covers 14 residues. Germline values: CDR1 SGHRS, CDR2 YFSETQ.